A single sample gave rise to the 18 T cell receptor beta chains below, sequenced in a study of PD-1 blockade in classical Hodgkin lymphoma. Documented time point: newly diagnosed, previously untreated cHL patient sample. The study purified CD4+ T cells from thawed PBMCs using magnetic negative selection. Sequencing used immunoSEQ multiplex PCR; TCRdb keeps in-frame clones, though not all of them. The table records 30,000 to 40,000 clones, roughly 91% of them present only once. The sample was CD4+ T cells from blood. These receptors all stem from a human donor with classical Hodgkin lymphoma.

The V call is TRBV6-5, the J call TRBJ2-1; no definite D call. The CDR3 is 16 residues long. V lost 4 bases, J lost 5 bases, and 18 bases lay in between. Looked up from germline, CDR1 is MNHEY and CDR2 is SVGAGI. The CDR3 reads CASSWSAENSNNEQFF. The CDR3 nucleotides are TGTGCCAGCAGTTGGTCGGCTGAGAACAGTAACAATGAGCAGTTCTTC.

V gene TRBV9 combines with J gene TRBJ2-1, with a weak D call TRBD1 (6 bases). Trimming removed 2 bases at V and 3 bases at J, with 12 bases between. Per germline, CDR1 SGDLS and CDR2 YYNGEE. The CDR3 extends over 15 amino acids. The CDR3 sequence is CASSVTIGGYNEQFF. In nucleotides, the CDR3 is TGTGCCAGCAGCGTTACGATAGGGGGCTACAATGAGCAGTTCTTC. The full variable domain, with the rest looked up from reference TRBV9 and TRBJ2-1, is DSGVTQTPKHLITATGQRVTLRCSPRSGDLSVYWYQQSLDQGLQFLIQYYNGEERAKGNILERFSAQQFPDLHSELNLSSLELGDSALYFCASSVTIGGYNEQFFGPGTRLTVL.

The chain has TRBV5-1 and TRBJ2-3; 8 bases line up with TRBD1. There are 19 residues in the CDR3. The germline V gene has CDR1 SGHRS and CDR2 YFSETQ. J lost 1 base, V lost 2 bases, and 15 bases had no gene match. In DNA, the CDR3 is TGCGCCAGCAGCTTTGGATATTTTTCCGGGACAGGAGGCACAGATACGCAGTATTTT. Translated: CASSFGYFSGTGGTDTQYF.

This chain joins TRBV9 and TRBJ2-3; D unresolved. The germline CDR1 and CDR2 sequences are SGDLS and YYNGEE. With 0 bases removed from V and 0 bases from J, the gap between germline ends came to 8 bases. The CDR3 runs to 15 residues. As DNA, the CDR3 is TGTGCCAGCAGCGTAGTACCAGATAGCACAGATACGCAGTATTTT. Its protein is CASSVVPDSTDTQYF.

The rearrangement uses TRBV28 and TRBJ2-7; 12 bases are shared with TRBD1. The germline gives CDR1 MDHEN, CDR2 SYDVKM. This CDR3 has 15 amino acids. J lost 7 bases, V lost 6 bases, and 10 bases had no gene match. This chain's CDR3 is CASSLAGQGAREQYF. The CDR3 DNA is TGTGCCAGCAGCCTGGCGGGACAGGGGGCCAGGGAGCAGTACTTC.

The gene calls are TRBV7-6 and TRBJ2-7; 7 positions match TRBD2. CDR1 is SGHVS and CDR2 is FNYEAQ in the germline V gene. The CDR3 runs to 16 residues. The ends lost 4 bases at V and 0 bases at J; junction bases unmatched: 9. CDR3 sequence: CASSSPGGEVSYEQYF. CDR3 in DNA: TGTGCCAGCAGCTCCCCTGGGGGGGAAGTCTCCTACGAGCAGTACTTC.

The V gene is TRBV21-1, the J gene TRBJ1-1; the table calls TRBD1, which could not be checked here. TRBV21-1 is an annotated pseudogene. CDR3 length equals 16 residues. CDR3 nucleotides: TGTGCCAGCAACAGCAAAGAAGTGGTCAGGGCCCCTGAAGCTTTCTTT. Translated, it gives CASNSKEVVRAPEAFF.

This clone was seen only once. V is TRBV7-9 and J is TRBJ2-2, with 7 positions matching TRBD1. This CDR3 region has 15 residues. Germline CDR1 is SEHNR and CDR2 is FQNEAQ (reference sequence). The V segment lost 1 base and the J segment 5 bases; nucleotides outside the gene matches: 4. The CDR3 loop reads CASSLGEQGTGELFF. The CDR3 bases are TGTGCCAGCAGCTTAGGGGAACAGGGGACCGGGGAGCTGTTTTTT.

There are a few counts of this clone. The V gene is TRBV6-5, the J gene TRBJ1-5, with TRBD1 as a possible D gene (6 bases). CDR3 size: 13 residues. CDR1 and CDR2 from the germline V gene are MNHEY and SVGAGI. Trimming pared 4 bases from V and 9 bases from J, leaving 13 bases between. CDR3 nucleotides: TGTGCCAGCAGTTGGGGTCAGGGGCTGCCCCAGCATTTT. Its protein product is CASSWGQGLPQHF.

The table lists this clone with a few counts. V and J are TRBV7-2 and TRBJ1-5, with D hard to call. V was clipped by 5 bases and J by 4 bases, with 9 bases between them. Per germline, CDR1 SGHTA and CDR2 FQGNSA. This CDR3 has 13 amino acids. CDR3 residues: CASSAWDNQPQHF. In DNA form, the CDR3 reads TGTGCCAGCAGCGCGTGGGATAATCAGCCCCAGCATTTT.

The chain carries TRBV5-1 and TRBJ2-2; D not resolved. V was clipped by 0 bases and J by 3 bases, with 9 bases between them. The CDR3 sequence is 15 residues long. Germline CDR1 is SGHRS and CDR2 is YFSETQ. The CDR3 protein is CASSLDAVYTGELFF. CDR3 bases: TGCGCCAGCAGCTTGGACGCGGTCTACACCGGGGAGCTGTTTTTT.

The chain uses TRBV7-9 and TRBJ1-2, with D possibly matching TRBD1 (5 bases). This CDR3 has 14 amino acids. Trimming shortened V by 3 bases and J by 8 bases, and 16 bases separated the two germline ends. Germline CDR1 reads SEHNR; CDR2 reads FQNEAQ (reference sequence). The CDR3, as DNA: TGTGCCAGCAGCTTTTATTCAGGGACCAGCGGCTACACCTTC. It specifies CASSFYSGTSGYTF.

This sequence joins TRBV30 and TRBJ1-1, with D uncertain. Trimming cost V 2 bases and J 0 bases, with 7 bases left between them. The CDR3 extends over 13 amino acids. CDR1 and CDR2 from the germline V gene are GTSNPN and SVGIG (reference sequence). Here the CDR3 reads CAWSRAMNTEAFF. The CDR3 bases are TGTGCCTGGAGTAGGGCCATGAACACTGAAGCTTTCTTT.

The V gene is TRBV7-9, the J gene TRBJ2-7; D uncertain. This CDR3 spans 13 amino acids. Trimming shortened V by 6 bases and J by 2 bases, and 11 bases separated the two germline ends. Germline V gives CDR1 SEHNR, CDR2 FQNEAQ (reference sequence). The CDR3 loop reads CASRVSGTYEQYF. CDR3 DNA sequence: TGTGCCAGCAGGGTGAGTGGGACCTACGAGCAGTACTTC. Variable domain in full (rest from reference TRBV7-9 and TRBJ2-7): DTGVSQNPRHKITKRGQNVTFRCDPISEHNRLYWYRQTLGQGPEFLTYFQNEAQLEKSRLLSDRFSAERPKGSFSTLEIQRTEQGDSAMYLCASRVSGTYEQYFGPGTRLTVT.

The CDR3 nucleotides are TGCGCCAGCAGCTTGGACGAGACAGGGTACTACGAGCAGTACTTC. It encodes CASSLDETGYYEQYF. The chain is built from TRBV5-1 and TRBJ2-7; 7 nucleotides line up with TRBD1. After removal of 0 bases from V and 3 bases from J, the junction contained 6 bases not matched to a gene. This CDR3 has 15 residues. Germline loops: CDR1 SGHRS, CDR2 YFSETQ.

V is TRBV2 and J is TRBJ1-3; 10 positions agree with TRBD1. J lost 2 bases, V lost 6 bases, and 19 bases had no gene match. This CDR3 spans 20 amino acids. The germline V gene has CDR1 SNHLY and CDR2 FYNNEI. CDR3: CASSWPDRGRRDQTGNTIYF. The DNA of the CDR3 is TGTGCCAGCAGCTGGCCTGACAGGGGGCGAAGGGACCAAACTGGAAACACCATATATTTT.

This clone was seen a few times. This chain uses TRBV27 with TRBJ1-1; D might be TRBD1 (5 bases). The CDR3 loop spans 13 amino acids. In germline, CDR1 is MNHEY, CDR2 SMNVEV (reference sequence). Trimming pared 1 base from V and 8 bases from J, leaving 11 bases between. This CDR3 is CASSLWTGGEAFF. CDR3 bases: TGTGCCAGCAGTTTATGGACGGGGGGAGAAGCTTTCTTT.

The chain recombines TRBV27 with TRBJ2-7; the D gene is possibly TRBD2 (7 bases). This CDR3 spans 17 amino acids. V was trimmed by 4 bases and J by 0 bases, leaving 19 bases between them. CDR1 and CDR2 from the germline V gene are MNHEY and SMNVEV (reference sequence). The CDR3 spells CASSSTRGGDSSYEQYF. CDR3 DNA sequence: TGTGCCAGCAGTTCCACTAGGGGGGGTGACAGCTCCTACGAGCAGTACTTC.